This T cell receptor (beta chain) was sequenced during a study of blood T cell repertoires in COVID-19. Source study methods: Reference gene primer amplification in the assay estimated nucleated cell counts. TCRdb's table, derived via immunoSEQ multiplex PCR, lists solely in-frame clones and lacks some. Clonal size and the V and J genes are those of that table, whereas D and trimming came from the DNA. This table has a few hundred thousand clones, around 89% appearing once. The germline gives CDR1 MNHEY, CDR2 SMNVEV (reference sequence). The V gene lost 2 bases and the J gene lost 3 bases, with 13 bases spanning the gap. The CDR3 totals 15 residues.

The rearrangement uses TRBV27 and TRBJ1-2, with unresolved D. This receptor was obtained from a man between 35 and 55 years old with acute or convalescent COVID-19. The sample was peripheral blood. The CDR3, as DNA: TGTGCCAGCAGTTTAATTTGGAGGTCACACTATGGCTACACCTTC. This gives the protein CASSLIWRSHYGYTF.